The next 21 T cell receptor beta chains were all read from a single sample in a study of low-dose radiotherapy and immunotherapy resistance in tumors. Both TCRalpha and TCRbeta chains were reverse transcribed with V-gene-specific primers. PCR amplification of the TCRs was performed with Phusion for 15 to 25 PCR cycles, and it relied on a constant-region primer together with a V-primer adapter. MiXCR, run by TCRdb on the reads, gives a single entry per CDR3 protein. Here the sample spans around 10,000 distinct CDR3 sequences, about 62% being singletons. The receptor set was obtained from a human donor with advanced metastatic prostate, ovarian, gallbladder or colorectal cancer (not recorded which). This table probably holds off-target reads from a library built for another chain.

The chain carries TRBV18 and TRBJ2-1; D remains unclear. V was pared by 3 bases and J by 8 bases, with 8 bases between. CDR1 is KGHSH and CDR2 is LQKENI in the germline V gene. The CDR3 has 12 amino acids. In DNA, the CDR3 is TGTGCCAGCTCACCGGTTCTAGATGAGCAGTTCTTC. This encodes CASSPVLDEQFF. Supplemented by reference TRBV18 and TRBJ2-1, the full variable domain reads NAGVMQNPRHLVRRRGQEARLRCSPMKGHSHVYWYRQLPEEGLKFMVYLQKENIIDESGMPKERFSAEFPKEGPSILRIQQVVRGDSAAYFCASSPVLDEQFFGPGTRLTVL.

The V call is TRBV2, the J call TRBJ1-2; maybe TRBD1 (5 bases). Germline V gives CDR1 SNHLY, CDR2 FYNNEI. Trimming left V 6 bases short and J 5 bases short, with 22 bases between. This CDR3 contains 16 residues. For the CDR3, the DNA is TGTGCCAGCAGACTCCGGGCCCTCCCGGGGGAGTATGGCTACACCTTC. Protein: CASRLRALPGEYGYTF.

This chain joins TRBV24-1 and TRBJ2-1, with TRBD2 matching 11 bases. After removal of 4 bases from V and 9 bases from J, the junction contained 16 bases not matched to a gene. The CDR3 extends over 18 amino acids. Germline V gene data show CDR1 as KGHDR and CDR2 as SFDVKD. The CDR3 nucleotides read TGTGCCACCAGTGACCCGACCCCCGTAGCGGGGGGGCGGGGTGAGCAGTTCTTC. It codes for CATSDPTPVAGGRGEQFF.

The J gene is TRBJ2-3, the V gene TRBV24-1; D unclear. The length of the CDR3 is 13 residues. Germline V gene lookup returns CDR1 KGHDR and CDR2 SFDVKD. Trimming stripped 9 bases from V and 3 bases from J, with 12 bases between. In DNA form, the CDR3 reads TGTGCCACCGGCCCCAGAAGTACAGATACGCAGTATTTT. Translated: CATGPRSTDTQYF.

V gene TRBV4-2 combines with J gene TRBJ2-2; tentative D call: TRBD1 (6 bases). The CDR3 has 16 residues. The V end was cut by 4 bases, the J end by 6 bases, with 18 bases between. In germline, CDR1 is LGHNA, CDR2 YNFKEQ. The CDR3 DNA sequence: TGTGCCAGCAGCCCGCGGACAGTCGGGGCCGCCGGGGAGCTGTTTTTT. Protein product: CASSPRTVGAAGELFF.

This chain connects TRBV7-9 to TRBJ2-2, with D possibly being TRBD1 (5 bases). V was cut by 3 bases and J by 1 base, with 6 bases left in between. CDR1 and CDR2 (germline): SEHNR, FQNEAQ (reference sequence). The CDR3 is made up of 14 amino acids. The CDR3 protein is CASSLQGNTGELFF. The CDR3 DNA reads as TGTGCCAGCAGCTTGCAGGGGAACACCGGGGAGCTGTTTTTT.

Only a few counts were recorded for this clonotype. The chain has TRBV19 and TRBJ2-3; unclear D gene. In germline, CDR1 is LNHDA, CDR2 SQIVND (reference sequence). The CDR3 runs 12 residues. V lost 8 bases and J lost 0, with 6 bases in between. CDR3 DNA sequence: TGTGCCAGTGGGTCTAGCACAGATACGCAGTATTTT. Protein product: CASGSSTDTQYF.

The rearrangement joins TRBV18 to TRBJ2-4; D unclear. CDR3 size: 14 residues. Germline V gene data show CDR1 as KGHSH and CDR2 as LQKENI. V dropped 2 bases and J dropped 2 bases, with 7 bases sitting between them. The CDR3 region is CASSPGQTKNIQYF. The DNA of the CDR3 is TGTGCCAGCTCACCAGGGCAAACCAAAAACATTCAGTACTTC.

This clonotype was detected only a few times. The V gene is TRBV12-3 or TRBV12-4, the J gene TRBJ1-6; D ambiguous. The length of the CDR3 is 14 residues. The V end was cut by 3 bases, the J end by 5 bases, with 8 bases between. CDR3 region: CASSFQVDNSPLHF. The DNA for the CDR3 is TGTGCCAGCAGTTTTCAGGTGGATAATTCACCCCTCCACTTT.

The rearrangement links TRBV18 to TRBJ1-6; D ambiguous. Germline CDR1 is KGHSH and CDR2 is LQKENI. V dropped 3 bases and J dropped 9 bases, with 12 bases sitting between them. This CDR3 is 14 amino acids long. CDR3 DNA: TGTGCCAGCTCACCGGTTGCGGCTAGTTCACCCCTCCACTTT. Its protein product is CASSPVAASSPLHF. The variable domain in full, completed from reference TRBV18 and TRBJ1-6, reads NAGVMQNPRHLVRRRGQEARLRCSPMKGHSHVYWYRQLPEEGLKFMVYLQKENIIDESGMPKERFSAEFPKEGPSILRIQQVVRGDSAAYFCASSPVAASSPLHFGNGTRLTVT.

The chain has TRBV7-3 and TRBJ2-2; 9 bases fit TRBD1. The CDR3 extends over 14 amino acids. The V and J ends lost 5 bases and 4 bases, in that order; junction bases with no gene match: 2. The germline V gene encodes CDR1 SGHTA and CDR2 FQGTGA. This CDR3 is CASSRDRATGELFF. The CDR3 nucleotides read TGTGCCAGCAGCCGGGACAGGGCCACCGGGGAGCTGTTTTTT.

The CDR3 nucleotides are TGTGCCAGCAGTGATCACGGGAGTGGTATAGAGACCCAGTACTTC. Amino acid sequence: CASSDHGSGIETQYF. This chain connects TRBV2 to TRBJ2-5; tentative D call: TRBD2 (6 bases). This CDR3 contains 15 residues. The V end was cut by 3 bases, the J end by 4 bases, with 15 bases between. Germline-derived CDR1 and CDR2 are SNHLY and FYNNEI.

This clonotype turned up a few times. The gene calls are TRBV23-1 and TRBJ1-4; a possible D gene is TRBD1 (6 bases). TRBV23-1 is an ORF; its function is uncertain. The CDR3 has 14 residues. The V gene lost 8 bases and the J gene lost 8 bases, with 18 bases spanning the gap. The CDR3 DNA is TGCGCCAGCCATGACACAGGGTTAAGCGAAAAACTGTTTTTT. This sequence encodes CASHDTGLSEKLFF.

The rearrangement links TRBV7-2 to TRBJ2-3; TRBD2 is a possible D gene (6 bases). Trimming shortened V by 5 bases and J by 5 bases, and 8 bases separated the two germline ends. The CDR3 spans 12 residues. Germline V CDR1 and CDR2: SGHTA, FQGNSA. DNA of the CDR3: TGTGCCAGCAGCCGGGGGAAAGATACGCAGTATTTT. As protein: CASSRGKDTQYF.

The chain has TRBV5-4 and TRBJ2-7, with a tentative D call TRBD2 (6 bases). Trimming cost V 5 bases and J 6 bases, with 24 bases left between them. The germline gives CDR1 SGHNT, CDR2 YYREEE (reference sequence). CDR3 length: 16 residues. CDR3 nucleotide sequence: TGTGCCAGCAGTTTTGGCCTAGCGCCGGGTGGGTTCGAGCAGTACTTC. This translates into CASSFGLAPGGFEQYF.

The V gene is TRBV9, the J gene TRBJ2-7; TRBD2 might be the D (5 bases). CDR3 size: 12 residues. Trimming shortened V by 3 bases and J by 7 bases, and 11 bases separated the two germline ends. Germline CDR1 SGDLS, CDR2 YYNGEE. As DNA, the CDR3 is TGTGCCAGCAGCGACCCCCGGAGGGAGCAGTACTTC. Protein sequence: CASSDPRREQYF.

V and J are TRBV3-1 and TRBJ1-1; 9 bases are a match to TRBD1. CDR1 is LGHDT and CDR2 is YNNKEL in the germline V gene (reference sequence). The CDR3 totals 16 residues. The V segment lost 1 base and the J segment 4 bases; nucleotides outside the gene matches: 7. The DNA for the CDR3 is TGTGCCAGCAGCCAAGGGGGACAGGGCATGGGCACTGAAGCTTTCTTT. The encoded protein is CASSQGGQGMGTEAFF. The full variable domain, completed using reference TRBV3-1 and TRBJ1-1, is DTAVSQTPKYLVTQMGNDKSIKCEQNLGHDTMYWYKQDSKKFLKIMFSYNNKELIINETVPNRFSPKSPDKAHLNLHINSLELGDSAVYFCASSQGGQGMGTEAFFGQGTRLTVV.

This clonotype has only one observation. V gene TRBV19 combines with J gene TRBJ1-2, with TRBD1 matching 8 bases. Germline CDR1 is LNHDA and CDR2 is SQIVND (reference sequence). This CDR3 has 15 residues. The V segment lost 4 bases and the J segment 3 bases; nucleotides outside the gene matches: 7. The CDR3 loop is CASSTGQGGDYGYTF. The DNA of the CDR3 is TGTGCCAGTAGTACCGGACAGGGAGGGGACTATGGCTACACCTTC.

The chain couples TRBV18 to TRBJ2-7, with a possible D match to TRBD2 (5 bases). V was shortened by 3 bases and J by 3 bases, with 9 bases between the two germline ends. CDR1 and CDR2 (germline): KGHSH, LQKENI. The CDR3 contains 13 residues. CDR3 loop: CASSPASGYEQYF. As DNA, the CDR3 is TGTGCCAGCTCACCGGCCAGCGGCTACGAGCAGTACTTC.

The chain couples TRBV5-4 to TRBJ2-7, with unresolved D. Between the trimmed V and J ends, which lost 2 bases and 6 bases, there was a span of 9 bases. This CDR3 comprises 12 residues. In germline, CDR1 is SGHNT, CDR2 YYREEE (reference sequence). The chain's CDR3 is CASSLWQTEQYF. The CDR3 DNA sequence: TGTGCCAGCAGCTTATGGCAGACCGAGCAGTACTTC. The whole variable domain, filled in from reference TRBV5-4 and TRBJ2-7, reads ETGVTQSPTHLIKTRGQQVTLRCSSQSGHNTVSWYQQALGQGPQFIFQYYREEENGRGNFPPRFSGLQFPNYSSELNVNALELDDSALYLCASSLWQTEQYFGPGTRLTVT.

The chain is built from TRBV28 and TRBJ1-4; tentatively, D is TRBD1 (5 bases). Trimming removed 5 bases at V and 8 bases at J, with 15 bases between. This CDR3 comprises 14 residues. Per germline, CDR1 MDHEN and CDR2 SYDVKM. This chain's CDR3 is CASSQTAREEKLFF. CDR3 DNA sequence: TGTGCCAGCAGTCAGACAGCGAGGGAGGAAAAACTGTTTTTT. The whole variable domain, remainder taken from reference TRBV28 and TRBJ1-4, is DVKVTQSSRYLVKRTGEKVFLECVQDMDHENMFWYRQDPGLGLRLIYFSYDVKMKEKGDIPEGYSVSREKKERFSLILESASTNQTSMYLCASSQTAREEKLFFGSGTQLSVL.